These T cell receptor beta chains were read from a single sample in a study of blood T cell repertoires in COVID-19. Assay used: immunoSEQ multiplex PCR; TCRdb lists only in-frame clones, some missing. The data contain under 250,000 clones, roughly 80% of them seen just once; the ten biggest clones take up 7.2%. Sequenced material: peripheral blood. These receptors were collected from a woman in her 70s with acute or convalescent COVID-19. CDR3s include the opening cysteine and the closing phenylalanine or tryptophan. A D gene is named only where the DNA matches it firmly.

J | D | V | CDR3
TRBJ2-1 | NA | TRBV5-4 | CASSSNYGLDEQFF
TRBJ1-2 | NA | TRBV2 | CASSEPETEGYTF
TRBJ1-6 | TRBD1 | TRBV9 | CASSQGAGNSPLHF
TRBJ1-3 | NA | TRBV14 | CASSQSGRGLSGNTIYF
TRBJ2-1 | NA | TRBV10-3 | CAISPGQQQFF
TRBJ1-4 | NA | TRBV2 | CASSPGQYLEKLFF
TRBJ2-3 | TRBD1 | TRBV4-3 | CASSQAGTGGADTQYF
TRBJ2-3 | TRBD2 | TRBV5-1 | CASSLAGGPSDTQYF
TRBJ2-1 | NA | TRBV29-1 | CSASTDSSSYNEQFF
TRBJ2-3 | TRBD1 | TRBV6-2/TRBV6-3 | CASSYGTGDLTDTQYF
TRBJ1-5 | NA | TRBV9 | CASSENTGGGQPQHF
TRBJ1-1 | TRBD1 | TRBV7-8 | CASSLSGTGNTEAFF